This passage covers 6 T cell receptor beta chains from one sample sequenced in a study of T cells in Graves' hyperthyroidism and ophthalmopathy. Researchers took RNA transcripts and amplified the TCR beta CDR3 regions from them. The TCR CDR3 first-round RT-PCR relied on the HTBI primer set. MiXCR was run by TCRdb on the multiplex PCR reads, yielding one entry per CDR3 protein. The sample holds about 520,000 distinct CDR3 sequences, around a quarter seen once. What was sequenced was blood. The receptor source for this set is a woman aged 25 to 45 with Graves' ophthalmopathy.

This clonotype appeared a few times. This sequence joins TRBV15 and TRBJ2-5; the match to TRBD1 covers 8 bases. The V gene end was trimmed by 3 bases and the J gene end by 1 base; junction bases not matched to a gene: 4. The CDR3 loop spans 15 amino acids. Germline V gene lookup returns CDR1 LNHNV and CDR2 YYDKDF (reference sequence). The CDR3 nucleotides are TGTGCCACCAGCAGCGGGACAGGAATCCAAGAGACCCAGTACTTC. It translates to CATSSGTGIQETQYF. The entire variable domain, with the rest obtained from reference TRBV15 and TRBJ2-5, is as follows: DAMVIQNPRYQVTQFGKPVTLSCSQTLNHNVMYWYQQKSSQAPKLLFHYYDKDFNNEADTPDNFQSRRPNTSFCFLDIRSPGLGDTAMYLCATSSGTGIQETQYFGPGTRLLVL.

This chain links TRBV7-9 with TRBJ2-7, with 12 bases fitting TRBD2. CDR1 is SEHNR, CDR2 FQNEAQ, per germline (reference sequence). Trimming at V came to 5 bases and at J to 3 bases, leaving 5 bases not matched to a gene. The CDR3 runs 15 residues. Written as DNA, the CDR3 is TGTGCCAGCAGCCCCTCTAGCGGGAGGGTCTACGAGCAGTACTTC. Protein: CASSPSSGRVYEQYF.

The CDR3 nucleotides are TGTGCCAGCAGCTATACGGTGCAACAGCCCCAGCATTTT. It is translated as CASSYTVQQPQHF. The chain uses TRBV6-2 or TRBV6-3 and TRBJ1-5, with D hard to call. The V end lost 6 bases, the J end lost 7 bases, and 13 bases lay between the germline ends. Germline values: CDR1 MNHEY, CDR2 SVGEGT. This CDR3 has 13 residues.

This sequence joins TRBV19 and TRBJ1-1; 9 nucleotides agree with TRBD1. CDR1 LNHDA and CDR2 SQIVND come from the germline V gene (reference sequence). The ends lost 0 bases at V and 6 bases at J; junction bases unmatched: 14. CDR3 size: 18 residues. The CDR3 nucleotides are TGTGCCAGTAGTATAGATCTCGACAGGGGGACAAAATTTGCTGAAGCTTTCTTT. Translating gives CASSIDLDRGTKFAEAFF.

The chain carries TRBV7-3 and TRBJ1-1; D is ambiguous. Trimming stripped 2 bases from V and 6 bases from J, with 10 bases between. The CDR3 contains 13 residues. Germline loops: CDR1 SGHTA, CDR2 FQGTGA. For the CDR3, the DNA is TGTGCCAGCAGCTTAGATGGAATCGCTGAAGCTTTCTTT. The encoded protein is CASSLDGIAEAFF.

This clonotype was recorded at least ten times. The chain employs TRBV7-2 and TRBJ1-5; TRBD1 is a possible D gene (5 bases). The CDR3 has 15 amino acids. V was pared by 4 bases and J by 0 bases, with 10 bases between. Germline V gene sequence: CDR1 SGHTA, CDR2 FQGNSA. DNA for the CDR3: TGTGCCAGCAGCTGGGACGGTTATAGCAATCAGCCCCAGCATTTT. As protein: CASSWDGYSNQPQHF. Full variable domain (remainder filled in from reference TRBV7-2 and TRBJ1-5): GAGVSQSPSNKVTEKGKDVELRCDPISGHTALYWYRQSLGQGLEFLIYFQGNSAPDKSGLPSDRFSAERTGGSVSTLTIQRTQQEDSAVYLCASSWDGYSNQPQHFGDGTRLSIL.